This T cell receptor beta chain is from a study of T cell repertoires in cytomegalovirus infection. Study-wide background: Matching HLA type, along with CMV infection, was indicated by public TCR beta signatures.

As regards this clonotype: What it binds is not known.

TCRdb re-called the reads with MiXCR, one entry per CDR3 protein. The table lists more than 85,000 distinct CDR3 sequences, 23% of them singletons. Germline values: CDR1 SQVTM, CDR2 ANQGSEA. This CDR3 has 15 residues. The ends lost 4 bases at V and 5 bases at J; junction bases unmatched: 7. Study-level findings and limits: Cumulative public TCR beta family frequency identified CMV carriers with the relevant HLA. Within the response measured ex vivo, HLA-C-restricted CMV-specific TCR beta clonotypes were dominant.

The sequence was collected from a human donor in good health (CMV status not recorded). Some clones in this sample may be carry-over from other donors' samples. The sequenced sample was CD8+ T cells from PBMCs. This chain uses TRBV29-1 with TRBJ1-5, with 11 positions matching TRBD1. The CDR3: CSVGTGGAGDQPQHF. The CDR3 coding sequence is TGCAGCGTTGGGACAGGGGGCGCTGGGGATCAGCCCCAGCATTTT.